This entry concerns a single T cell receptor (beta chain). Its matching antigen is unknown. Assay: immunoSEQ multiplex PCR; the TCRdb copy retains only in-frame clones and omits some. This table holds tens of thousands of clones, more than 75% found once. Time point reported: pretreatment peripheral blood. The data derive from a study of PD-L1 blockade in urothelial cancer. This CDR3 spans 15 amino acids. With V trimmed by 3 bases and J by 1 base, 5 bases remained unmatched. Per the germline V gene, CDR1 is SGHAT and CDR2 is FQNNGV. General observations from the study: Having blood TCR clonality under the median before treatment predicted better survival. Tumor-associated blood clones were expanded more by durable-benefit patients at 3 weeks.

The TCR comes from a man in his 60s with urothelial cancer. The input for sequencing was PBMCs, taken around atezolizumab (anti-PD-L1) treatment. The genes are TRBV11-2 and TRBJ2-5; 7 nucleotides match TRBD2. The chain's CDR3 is CASSLGGLPQETQYF. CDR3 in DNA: TGTGCCAGCAGCTTGGGGGGACTACCCCAAGAGACCCAGTACTTC.